This T cell receptor (beta chain) emerged from a study of shared clonotypes between healthy human individuals. Study context: Three plates were used per donor for CD4 naive, three for CD4 memory, two for CD8 naive and one for CD8 memory.

Naive CD8 cells lacked CD45RO and underwent positive selection for CCR7, leaving out terminally differentiated effector memory CD45RA+ cells. The study drew all its donors from Caucasian adults living in Nashville, Tennessee. The protocol was immunoSEQ multiplex PCR, while the TCRdb copy is restricted to in-frame clones and leaves out a portion. The sample includes under 1 million clones, 96% of them seen just once. V dropped 5 bases and J dropped 8; count of bases not matched to a gene: 17. CDR1 and CDR2 (germline): SGHAT, FQNNGV. This CDR3 spans 17 amino acids. This receptor was obtained from a man aged 30 to 45 in good health. Material for sequencing was naive CD8+ T cells sorted from blood. The V gene is TRBV11-2, the J gene TRBJ2-1; 8 nucleotides align to TRBD2. The CDR3 loop reads CASSTGGSGVDYYEQFF. CDR3 in DNA: TGTGCCAGCAGCACCGGGGGTAGCGGGGTGGATTACTATGAGCAGTTCTTC. The complete variable domain, with remaining parts taken from reference TRBV11-2 and TRBJ2-1, reads EAGVAQSPRYKIIEKRQSVAFWCNPISGHATLYWYQQILGQGPKLLIQFQNNGVVDDSQLPKDRFSAERLKGVDSTLKIQPAKLEDSAVYLCASSTGGSGVDYYEQFFGPGTRLTVL.